This T cell receptor (beta chain) came from a study of shared clonotypes between healthy human individuals. Execution of the assay was at deep level. Libraries were prepared by immunoSEQ multiplex PCR; TCRdb keeps only in-frame clonotypes and omits some of them. Of some 680,000 clones in the sample, 60% to 75% were seen once. A CD45RA+ naive subset and a CD45RA-negative memory subset were split from CD4+ cells. Points from the study as a whole: Among donors, clonotype sharing was expected to be affected by sequencing depth. Shared clonotypes across all four donors exceeded non-shared ones in generation probability.

CDR3 length: 13 residues. The V end was cut by 3 bases, the J end by 3 bases, with 9 bases between. CDR1 SGHTA and CDR2 FQGTGA come from the germline V gene. In regard to this clone: What it binds is unknown.

This clonotype originated in a woman under 40 in good health. V is TRBV7-3 and J is TRBJ2-7; D not certain. Sequencing input: memory CD4+ T cells sorted from blood. Documented subset: CD45RA-negative fraction. CDR3 region: CASSFKGNYEQYF. The CDR3 DNA reads as TGTGCCAGCAGCTTTAAGGGCAACTACGAGCAGTACTTC.